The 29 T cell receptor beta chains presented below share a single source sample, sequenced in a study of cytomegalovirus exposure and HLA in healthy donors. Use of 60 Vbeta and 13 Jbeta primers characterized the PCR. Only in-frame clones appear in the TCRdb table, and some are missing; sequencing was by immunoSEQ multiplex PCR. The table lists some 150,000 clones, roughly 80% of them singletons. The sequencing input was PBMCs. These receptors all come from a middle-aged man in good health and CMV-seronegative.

DNA for the CDR3: TGCGCCAGCAGCCTTGGTGGCGGGGGGCGGCCCAATGAGCAGTTCTTC. The encoded protein is CASSLGGGGRPNEQFF. The gene calls are TRBV4-3 and TRBJ2-1; 8 nucleotides align to TRBD2. V gave up 4 bases and J gave up 6 bases; unmatched junction bases: 11. Germline CDR1 LGHNA, CDR2 YSLEER. The length of the CDR3 is 16 residues.

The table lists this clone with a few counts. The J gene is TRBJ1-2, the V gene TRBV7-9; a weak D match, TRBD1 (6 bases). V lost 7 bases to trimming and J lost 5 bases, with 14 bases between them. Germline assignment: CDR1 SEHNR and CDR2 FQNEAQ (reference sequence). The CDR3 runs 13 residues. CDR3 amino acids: CASTPGGVYGYTF. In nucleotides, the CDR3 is TGTGCCAGCACCCCTGGGGGCGTATATGGCTACACCTTC.

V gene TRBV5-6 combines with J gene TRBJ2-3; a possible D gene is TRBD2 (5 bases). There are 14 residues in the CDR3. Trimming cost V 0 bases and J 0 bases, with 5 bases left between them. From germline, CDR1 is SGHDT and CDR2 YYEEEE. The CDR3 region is CASSLAGSTDTQYF. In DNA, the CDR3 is TGTGCCAGCAGCTTGGCGGGGAGCACAGATACGCAGTATTTT.

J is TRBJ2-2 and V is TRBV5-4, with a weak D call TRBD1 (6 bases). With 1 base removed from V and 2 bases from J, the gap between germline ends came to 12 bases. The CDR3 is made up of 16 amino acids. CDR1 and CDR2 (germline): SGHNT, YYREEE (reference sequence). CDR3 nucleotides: TGTGCCAGCAGCTTGCGGGACACATTCAACACCGGGGAGCTGTTTTTT. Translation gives CASSLRDTFNTGELFF.

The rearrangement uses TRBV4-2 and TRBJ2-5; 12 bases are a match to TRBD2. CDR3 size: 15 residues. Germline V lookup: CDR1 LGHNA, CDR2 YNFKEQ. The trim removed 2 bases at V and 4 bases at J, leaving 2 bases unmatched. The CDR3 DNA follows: TGTGCCAGCAGCCAACTAGCGGGGGGGCCAGAGACCCAGTACTTC. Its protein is CASSQLAGGPETQYF.

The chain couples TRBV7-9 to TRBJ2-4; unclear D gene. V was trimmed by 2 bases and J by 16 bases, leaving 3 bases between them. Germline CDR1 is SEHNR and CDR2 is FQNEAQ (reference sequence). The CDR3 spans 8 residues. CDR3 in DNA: TGTGCCAGCAGCTTAAGCTACTTC. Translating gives CASSLSYF.

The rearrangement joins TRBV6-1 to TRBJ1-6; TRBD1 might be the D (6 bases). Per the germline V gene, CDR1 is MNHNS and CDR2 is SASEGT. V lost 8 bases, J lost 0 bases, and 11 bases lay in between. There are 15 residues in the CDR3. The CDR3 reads CASGRGSSYNSPLHF. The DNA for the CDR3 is TGTGCCAGCGGCAGGGGTTCCTCCTATAATTCACCCCTCCACTTT.

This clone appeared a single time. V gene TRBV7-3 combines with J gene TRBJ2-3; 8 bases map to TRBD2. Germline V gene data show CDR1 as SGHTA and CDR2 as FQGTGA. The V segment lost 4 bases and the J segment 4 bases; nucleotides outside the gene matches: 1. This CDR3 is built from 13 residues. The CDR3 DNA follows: TGTGCCAGCAGCTCGGGGGGGCCAGATACGCAGTATTTT. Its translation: CASSSGGPDTQYF.

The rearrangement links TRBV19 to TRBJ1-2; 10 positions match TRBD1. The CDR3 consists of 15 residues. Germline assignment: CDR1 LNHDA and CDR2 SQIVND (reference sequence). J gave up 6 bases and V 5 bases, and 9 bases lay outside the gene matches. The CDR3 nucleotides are TGTGCCAGTAGTCTCGGGACAGGGGATGCTGATGGCTACACCTTC. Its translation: CASSLGTGDADGYTF.

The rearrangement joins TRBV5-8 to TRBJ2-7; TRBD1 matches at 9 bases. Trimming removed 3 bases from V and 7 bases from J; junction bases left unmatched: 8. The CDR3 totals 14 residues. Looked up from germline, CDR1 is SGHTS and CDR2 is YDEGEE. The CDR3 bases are TGTGCCAGCAGCTCCCACAGGGGGCGTTATGAGCAGTACTTC. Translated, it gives CASSSHRGRYEQYF.

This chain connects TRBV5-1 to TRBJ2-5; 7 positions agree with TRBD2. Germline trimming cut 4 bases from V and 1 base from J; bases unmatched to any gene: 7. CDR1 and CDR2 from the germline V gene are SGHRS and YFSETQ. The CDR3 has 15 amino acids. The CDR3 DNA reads TGCGCCAGCAGCCCGGGGGGAGGCCGCCAAGAGACCCAGTACTTC. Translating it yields CASSPGGGRQETQYF.

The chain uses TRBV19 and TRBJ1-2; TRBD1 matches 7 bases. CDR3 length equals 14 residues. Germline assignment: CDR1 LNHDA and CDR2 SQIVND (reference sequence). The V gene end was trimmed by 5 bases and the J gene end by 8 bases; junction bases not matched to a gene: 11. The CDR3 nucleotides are TGTGCCAGTAGTGCCTCCACAGGGGTGAAAGGCTACACCTTC. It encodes CASSASTGVKGYTF.

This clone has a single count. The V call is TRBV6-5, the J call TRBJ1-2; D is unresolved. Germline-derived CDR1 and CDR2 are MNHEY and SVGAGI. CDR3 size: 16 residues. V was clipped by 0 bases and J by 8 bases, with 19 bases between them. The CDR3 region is CASSYSRTHQLKGYTF. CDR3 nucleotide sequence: TGTGCCAGCAGTTACTCGCGGACTCACCAGTTAAAGGGCTACACCTTC.

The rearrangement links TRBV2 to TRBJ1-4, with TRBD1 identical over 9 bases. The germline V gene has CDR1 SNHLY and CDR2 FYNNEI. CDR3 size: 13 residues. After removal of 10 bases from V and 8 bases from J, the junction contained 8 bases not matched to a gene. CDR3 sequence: CATYRGLGEKLFF. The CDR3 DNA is TGTGCCACCTACAGGGGGCTTGGGGAAAAACTGTTTTTT.

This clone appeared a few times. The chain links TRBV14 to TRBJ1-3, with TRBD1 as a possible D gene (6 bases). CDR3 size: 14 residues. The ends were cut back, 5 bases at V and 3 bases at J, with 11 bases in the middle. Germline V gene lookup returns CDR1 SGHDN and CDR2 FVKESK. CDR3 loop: CASSIDRIGNTIYF. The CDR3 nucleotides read TGTGCCAGCAGCATCGACAGGATTGGAAACACCATATATTTT.

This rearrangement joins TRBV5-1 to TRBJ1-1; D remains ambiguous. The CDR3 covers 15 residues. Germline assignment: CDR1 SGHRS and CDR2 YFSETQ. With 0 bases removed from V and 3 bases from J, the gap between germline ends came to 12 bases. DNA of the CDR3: TGCGCCAGCAGCTTGGACGCATTGAGGGACACTGAAGCTTTCTTT. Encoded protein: CASSLDALRDTEAFF.

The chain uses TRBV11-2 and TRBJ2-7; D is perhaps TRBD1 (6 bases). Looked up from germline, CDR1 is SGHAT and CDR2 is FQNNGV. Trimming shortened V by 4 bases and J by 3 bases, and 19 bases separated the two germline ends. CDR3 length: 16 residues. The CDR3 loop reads CASSSEIQGPGYEQYF. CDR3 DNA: TGTGCCAGCAGCTCCGAGATACAGGGTCCGGGCTACGAGCAGTACTTC.

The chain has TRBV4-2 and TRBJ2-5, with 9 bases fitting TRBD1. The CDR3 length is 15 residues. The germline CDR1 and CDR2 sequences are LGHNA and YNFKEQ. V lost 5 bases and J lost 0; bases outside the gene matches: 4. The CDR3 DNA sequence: TGTGCCAGCAGCACAGGGGGCGCTGACCAAGAGACCCAGTACTTC. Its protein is CASSTGGADQETQYF.

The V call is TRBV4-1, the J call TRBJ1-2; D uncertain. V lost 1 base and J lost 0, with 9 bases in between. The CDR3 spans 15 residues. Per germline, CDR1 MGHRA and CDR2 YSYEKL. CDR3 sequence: CASSQGSGTNYGYTF. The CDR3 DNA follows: TGCGCCAGCAGCCAAGGTTCCGGGACTAACTATGGCTACACCTTC.

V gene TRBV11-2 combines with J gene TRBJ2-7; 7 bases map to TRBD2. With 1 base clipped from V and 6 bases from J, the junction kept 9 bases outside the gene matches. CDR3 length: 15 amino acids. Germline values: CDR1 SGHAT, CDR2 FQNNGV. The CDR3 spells CASSLGSGGFSEQYF. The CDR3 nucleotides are TGTGCCAGCAGCTTAGGTTCCGGGGGGTTTAGCGAGCAGTACTTC.

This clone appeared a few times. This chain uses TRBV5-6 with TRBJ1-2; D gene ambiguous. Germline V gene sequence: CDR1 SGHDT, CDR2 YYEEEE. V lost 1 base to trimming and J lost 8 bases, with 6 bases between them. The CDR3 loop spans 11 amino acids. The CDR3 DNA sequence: TGTGCCAGCAGCTTGAGCAAGGGCTACACCTTC. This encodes CASSLSKGYTF.

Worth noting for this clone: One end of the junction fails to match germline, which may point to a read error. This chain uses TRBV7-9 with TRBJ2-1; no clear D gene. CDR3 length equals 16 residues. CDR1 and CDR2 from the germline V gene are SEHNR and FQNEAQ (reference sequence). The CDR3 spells CSSSPLPESSYNEQFF. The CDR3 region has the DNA TGTTCCAGCAGCCCCCTCCCGGAGAGCTCCTACAATGAGCAGTTCTTC.

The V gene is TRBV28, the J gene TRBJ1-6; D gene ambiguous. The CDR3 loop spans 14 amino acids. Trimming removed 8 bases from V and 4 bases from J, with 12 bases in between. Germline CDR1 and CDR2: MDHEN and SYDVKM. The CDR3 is CASGPTGYNSPLHF. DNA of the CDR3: TGTGCCAGCGGACCGACGGGGTATAATTCACCCCTCCACTTT.

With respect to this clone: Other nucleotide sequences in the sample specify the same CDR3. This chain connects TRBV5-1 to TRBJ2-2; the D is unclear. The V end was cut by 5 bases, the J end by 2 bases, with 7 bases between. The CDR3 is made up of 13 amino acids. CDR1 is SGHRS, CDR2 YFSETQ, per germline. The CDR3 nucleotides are TGCGCCAGCAGTACGGGTAACACCGGGGAGCTGTTTTTT. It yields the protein CASSTGNTGELFF.

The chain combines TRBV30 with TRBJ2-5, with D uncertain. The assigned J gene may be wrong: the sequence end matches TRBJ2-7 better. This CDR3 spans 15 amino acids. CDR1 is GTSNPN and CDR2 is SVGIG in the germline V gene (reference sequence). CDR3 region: CAWPSTTGKDYEQYF. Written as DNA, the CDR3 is TGTGCCTGGCCATCTACGACCGGAAAGGACTACGAGCAGTACTTC.

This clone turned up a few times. The chain's CDR3 is CASSLDGGAGETQYF. CDR3 bases: TGTGCCAGCAGCTTGGATGGGGGGGCGGGTGAGACCCAGTACTTC. The gene calls are TRBV5-8 and TRBJ2-5, with D perhaps TRBD2 (7 bases). V was pared by 0 bases and J by 5 bases, with 14 bases between. CDR1 and CDR2 (germline): SGHTS, YDEGEE. The CDR3 is 15 residues long.

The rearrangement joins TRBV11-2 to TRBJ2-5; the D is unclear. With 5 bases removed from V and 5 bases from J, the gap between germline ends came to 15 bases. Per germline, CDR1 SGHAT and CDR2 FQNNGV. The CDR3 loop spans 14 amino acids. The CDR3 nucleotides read TGTGCCAGCAGCCCCCTAGATTTGTTGGAGACCCAGTACTTC. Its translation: CASSPLDLLETQYF.

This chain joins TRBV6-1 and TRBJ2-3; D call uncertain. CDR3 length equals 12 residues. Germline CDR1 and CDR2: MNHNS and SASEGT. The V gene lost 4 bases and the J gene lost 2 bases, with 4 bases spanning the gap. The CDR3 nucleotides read TGTGCCAGCAGTGCTACCACAGATACGCAGTATTTT. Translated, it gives CASSATTDTQYF.

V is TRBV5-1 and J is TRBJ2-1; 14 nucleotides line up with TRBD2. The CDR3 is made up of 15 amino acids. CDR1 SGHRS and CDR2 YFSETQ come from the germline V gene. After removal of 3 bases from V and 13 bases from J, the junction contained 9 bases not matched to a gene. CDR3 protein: CASSSPGTSGGGQFF. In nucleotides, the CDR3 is TGCGCCAGCAGCTCCCCCGGGACTAGCGGGGGAGGTCAGTTCTTC.